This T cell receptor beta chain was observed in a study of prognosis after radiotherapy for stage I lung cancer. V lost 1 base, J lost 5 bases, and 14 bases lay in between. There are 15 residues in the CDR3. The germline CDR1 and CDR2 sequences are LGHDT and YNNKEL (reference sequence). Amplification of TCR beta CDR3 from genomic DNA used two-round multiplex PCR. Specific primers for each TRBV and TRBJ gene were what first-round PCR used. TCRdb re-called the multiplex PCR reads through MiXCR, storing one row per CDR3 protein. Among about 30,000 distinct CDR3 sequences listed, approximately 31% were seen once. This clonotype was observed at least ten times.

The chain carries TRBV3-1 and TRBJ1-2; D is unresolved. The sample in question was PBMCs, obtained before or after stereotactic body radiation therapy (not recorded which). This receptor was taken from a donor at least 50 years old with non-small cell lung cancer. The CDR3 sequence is CASSQGVLRQYGYTF. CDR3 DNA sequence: TGTGCCAGCAGCCAAGGAGTTCTCCGGCAATATGGCTACACCTTC.